These 28 T cell receptor beta chains were all obtained from the same sample, sequenced in a study of T cell repertoires in cytomegalovirus infection. Each CDR3 protein gets one entry after TCRdb re-called the reads with MiXCR. The sample lists 350,000 to 550,000 distinct CDR3 sequences; 25% to 40% were seen once. Sample: PBMCs. These receptors came from a human donor in good health (CMV status not recorded). Some clones in this sample may be carry-over from other donors' samples.

The chain is built from TRBV7-2 and TRBJ1-3; 7 bases align to TRBD1. Germline V gives CDR1 SGHTA, CDR2 FQGNSA. J was trimmed by 2 bases and V by 8 bases; bases with no gene match: 3. The CDR3 loop spans 13 amino acids. The CDR3 DNA reads TGTGCCAGCGGGACAGAGACTGGAAACACCATATATTTT. This sequence encodes CASGTETGNTIYF.

The table lists this clonotype with a few counts. The genes are TRBV11-1 and TRBJ2-2; 10 bases match TRBD2. V lost 5 bases, J lost 3 bases, and 15 bases stayed unmatched. The CDR3 covers 19 residues. In germline, CDR1 is SGHAT, CDR2 FQDESV (reference sequence). CDR3 region: CASSPPGLAGAGYTGELFF. The CDR3 DNA reads as TGTGCCAGCAGCCCCCCGGGTCTAGCGGGGGCCGGGTACACCGGGGAGCTGTTTTTT.

This clonotype was seen a handful of times. The chain is built from TRBV7-9 and TRBJ1-5, with D perhaps matching TRBD1 (5 bases). V shed 5 bases and J shed 3 bases, with 11 bases lying between them. Germline loops: CDR1 SEHNR, CDR2 FQNEAQ (reference sequence). The CDR3 has 14 amino acids. CDR3 bases: TGTGCCAGCAGCCCCGACAGCCACAATCAGCCCCAGCATTTT. Protein: CASSPDSHNQPQHF.

This clonotype occurred a few times. The chain joins TRBV5-5 to TRBJ1-2; D uncertain. The CDR3 extends over 13 amino acids. Germline V CDR1 and CDR2: SGHKS, YYEKEE (reference sequence). With 2 bases removed from V and 6 bases from J, the gap between germline ends came to 11 bases. Here the CDR3 reads CASSLNTANGYTF. The CDR3 region has the DNA TGTGCCAGCAGCTTAAACACAGCAAATGGCTACACCTTC.

In the case of this clonotype: An end of the junction does not agree with germline; a read error may underlie this. The rearrangement uses TRBV12-3 or TRBV12-4 and TRBJ1-1, with D maybe TRBD1 (6 bases). The length of the CDR3 is 14 residues. CDR3 DNA sequence: TGTGCCAGCAGTTTAGCACAGGGTAACACTGAAGCTGTCTTT. It translates to CASSLAQGNTEAVF.

The chain joins TRBV4-2 to TRBJ1-1; weak D call: TRBD1 (6 bases). CDR1 and CDR2 (germline): LGHNA, YNFKEQ. The CDR3 is 15 residues long. V was trimmed by 4 bases and J by 5 bases, leaving 17 bases between them. The CDR3 coding sequence is TGTGCCAGCAGCCCCCTTGTTACGCAGGGGACTGAAGCTTTCTTT. Its translation is CASSPLVTQGTEAFF.

The chain couples TRBV5-1 to TRBJ1-1; 8 bases fit TRBD1. The CDR3 is 14 amino acids. CDR1 is SGHRS and CDR2 is YFSETQ in the germline V gene. With 3 bases clipped from V and 5 bases from J, the junction kept 6 bases outside the gene matches. The CDR3 is CASSSQGAGTEAFF. The DNA of the CDR3 is TGCGCCAGCAGCTCTCAGGGGGCTGGGACTGAAGCTTTCTTT.

This clonotype came up once. A much larger clone lies one base from this, so it may be a read error. V usage is TRBV7-3 and J usage is TRBJ2-2, with D maybe TRBD1 (6 bases). The CDR3 totals 18 residues. Trimming pared 5 bases from V and 1 base from J, leaving 20 bases between. The V gene's germline CDR1 is SGHTA and CDR2 FQGTGA. The CDR3 sequence is CASSHPTGRTVNTGELFF. CDR3 in DNA: TGTGCCAGCAGCCATCCTACTGGCCGGACAGTGAACACCGGGGAGCTGTTTTTT.

The chain uses TRBV4-2 and TRBJ1-2; D is possibly TRBD1 (6 bases). V lost 4 bases, J lost 2 bases, and 11 bases lay in between. The CDR3 runs 14 residues. From germline, CDR1 is LGHNA and CDR2 YNFKEQ. The CDR3 loop is CASSPLGQNYGYTF. The CDR3 DNA reads TGTGCCAGCAGCCCCCTTGGACAGAACTATGGCTACACCTTC.

This clonotype was counted many times. The rearrangement uses TRBV2 and TRBJ2-7; D ambiguous. Trimming left V 0 bases short and J 3 bases short, with 9 bases between. The CDR3 contains 14 residues. The germline V gene has CDR1 SNHLY and CDR2 FYNNEI. The CDR3: CASSEAYMRYEQYF. CDR3 nucleotides: TGTGCCAGCAGTGAAGCGTACATGCGCTACGAGCAGTACTTC.

The chain joins TRBV4-1 to TRBJ1-4, with D possibly TRBD1 on 5 matching bases. Germline V gives CDR1 MGHRA, CDR2 YSYEKL. V gave up 11 bases and J gave up 5 bases, with 12 bases separating them. The CDR3 sequence is 12 residues long. CDR3 sequence reads: CASQGGNEKLFF. Written as DNA, the CDR3 is TGCGCCTCCCAGGGAGGCAATGAAAAACTGTTTTTT.

In its sample, this clonotype was seen a few times. The chain links TRBV7-2 to TRBJ2-1, with 9 bases matching TRBD1. The CDR3 runs 14 residues. Germline CDR1 reads SGHTA; CDR2 reads FQGNSA. V gave up 6 bases and J gave up 3 bases; unmatched junction bases: 3. The CDR3 DNA is TGTGCCAGCAGTACGGGACAGGGCTACAATGAGCAGTTCTTC. This codes for CASSTGQGYNEQFF.

With regard to this clonotype: The junction shows a germline mismatch at one end, possibly a read error. The chain combines TRBV11-2 with TRBJ2-3, with 12 bases fitting TRBD2. Germline V CDR1 and CDR2: SGHAT, FQNNGV. The CDR3 has 15 amino acids. This CDR3 is CASSLAGGYTDSQYF. CDR3 bases: TGTGCCAGCAGCCTAGCGGGGGGGTACACAGATTCGCAGTATTTT.

The rearrangement uses TRBV9 and TRBJ2-3; weak D call: TRBD2 (6 bases). Per germline, CDR1 SGDLS and CDR2 YYNGEE. Trimming took off 2 bases at V and 11 bases at J, with 15 bases between the two ends. The CDR3 spans 13 residues. CDR3 nucleotide sequence: TGTGCCAGCAGCGTGCAAGGGTGGGGACTGCAGTATTTT. Its translation is CASSVQGWGLQYF.

This chain links TRBV6-2 or TRBV6-3 with TRBJ2-3; possibly TRBD2 for D (6 bases). The V end lost 10 bases, the J end lost 2 bases, and 19 bases lay between the germline ends. Germline V gene lookup returns CDR1 MNHEY and CDR2 SVGEGT. This CDR3 contains 15 residues. The CDR3 region has the DNA TGTGCCACCGGCCAACTTAGCGGACCCACAGATACGCAGTATTTT. The encoded protein is CATGQLSGPTDTQYF.

This clonotype was picked up one time. This chain uses TRBV19 with TRBJ2-7, with TRBD2 matching 7 bases. This CDR3 has 14 amino acids. After removal of 5 bases from V and 2 bases from J, the junction contained 6 bases not matched to a gene. Germline V gene lookup returns CDR1 LNHDA and CDR2 SQIVND (reference sequence). CDR3 nucleotide sequence: TGTGCCAGTAGTGTGGAGGGAGGGACCTACGAGCAGTACTTC. This sequence encodes CASSVEGGTYEQYF.

This clonotype was picked up many times. The gene calls are TRBV12-3 or TRBV12-4 and TRBJ1-4; 10 bases match TRBD1. The CDR3 has 16 amino acids. V was pared by 6 bases and J by 5 bases, with 9 bases of the junction left unmatched. In nucleotides, the CDR3 is TGTGCCAGCAGAGGGACAGGGGCTACAGGAAATGAAAAACTGTTTTTT. Residues: CASRGTGATGNEKLFF.

This sequence joins TRBV10-3 and TRBJ1-6; D gene unclear. V shed 6 bases and J shed 7 bases, with 13 bases lying between them. The CDR3 runs to 14 residues. Germline assignment: CDR1 ENHRY and CDR2 SYGVKD. The CDR3 DNA sequence: TGTGCCATCAGGAACGACGCACTGAATTCACCCCTCCACTTT. This sequence encodes CAIRNDALNSPLHF.

The chain has TRBV2 and TRBJ2-2, with D possibly TRBD2 on 5 matching bases. Germline CDR1 reads SNHLY; CDR2 reads FYNNEI. The CDR3 is made up of 14 amino acids. The germline V and J ends were trimmed by 7 bases and 1 base, with 10 bases remaining between them. CDR3 sequence: CASIISGNTGELFF. DNA for the CDR3: TGTGCCAGCATTATAAGCGGGAACACCGGGGAGCTGTTTTTT.

This clonotype showed up just a few times. The J gene is TRBJ2-7, the V gene TRBV19; 7 nucleotides line up with TRBD1. The CDR3 loop spans 16 amino acids. Germline CDR1 and CDR2: LNHDA and SQIVND (reference sequence). After removal of 4 bases from V and 0 bases from J, the junction contained 9 bases not matched to a gene. CDR3 nucleotide sequence: TGTGCCAGTAGTACGACAGGGCCTGAGAACTCCTACGAGCAGTACTTC. It yields the protein CASSTTGPENSYEQYF.

The chain uses TRBV5-1 and TRBJ1-4; possibly TRBD1 for D (5 bases). The CDR3 loop spans 15 amino acids. Germline lookup yields CDR1 SGHRS and CDR2 YFSETQ. V gave up 0 bases and J gave up 0 bases, with 6 bases separating them. The CDR3 DNA sequence: TGCGCCAGCAGCTTGGCAGGGACAACTAATGAAAAACTGTTTTTT. This codes for CASSLAGTTNEKLFF.

The V gene is TRBV6-2 or TRBV6-3, the J gene TRBJ1-1, with D perhaps matching TRBD1 (5 bases). There are 12 residues in the CDR3. In germline, CDR1 is MNHEY, CDR2 SVGEGT. CDR3: CGSGKGEFEAFF. The CDR3 DNA is TGTGGTTCAGGGAAGGGTGAATTTGAAGCTTTCTTT.

This chain connects TRBV15 to TRBJ1-1, with no clear D. Germline V lookup: CDR1 LNHNV, CDR2 YYDKDF (reference sequence). V was clipped by 3 bases and J by 3 bases, with 8 bases between them. CDR3 length: 13 residues. In DNA form, the CDR3 reads TGTGCCACCAGCAGGGAGGCGGACACTGAAGCTTTCTTT. This translates into CATSREADTEAFF.

Comment on this clonotype: A read error may explain this, as a much larger clone is one base away. V gene TRBV7-2 combines with J gene TRBJ2-1, with 7 bases aligning to TRBD1. The germline V gene encodes CDR1 SGHTA and CDR2 FQGNSA. The CDR3 has 14 amino acids. V dropped 6 bases and J dropped 6; count of bases not matched to a gene: 8. In nucleotides, the CDR3 is TGTGCCAGCAGGCAAGACAGGGCGGTCAATGAGCAGTTCTTC. Its translation: CASRQDRAVNEQFF.

The table lists this clonotype with many counts. The chain has TRBV7-2 and TRBJ2-7; D is unresolved. Between the trimmed V and J ends, which lost 1 base and 4 bases, there was a span of 8 bases. CDR3 size: 13 residues. From germline, CDR1 is SGHTA and CDR2 FQGNSA. CDR3 DNA sequence: TGTGCCAGCAGCTTAGTAGATGGGTACGAGCAGTACTTC. Residues: CASSLVDGYEQYF.

This clonotype was recorded a few times. This chain uses TRBV6-5 with TRBJ1-5; D is undetermined. This CDR3 is 11 amino acids long. CDR1 and CDR2 (germline): MNHEY, SVGAGI. V lost 6 bases and J 11 bases, leaving 11 bases between the germline ends. CDR3 residues: CASSHGQAQHF. CDR3 bases: TGTGCCAGCAGCCACGGGCAGGCCCAGCATTTT.

The chain recombines TRBV6-8 with TRBJ1-1; D unresolved. The CDR3 runs to 15 residues. Trimming cost V 2 bases and J 3 bases, with 13 bases left between them. Germline V gene sequence: CDR1 MNHGY, CDR2 SAAAGT. The CDR3 bases are TGTGCCAGCAGTTACGCCCCGGGGTCGGACACTGAAGCTTTCTTT. It translates to CASSYAPGSDTEAFF.

V and J are TRBV20-1 and TRBJ2-3; 13 nucleotides agree with TRBD2. V shed 4 bases, J shed 1 base, and the junction held 8 bases outside the gene matches. There are 17 residues in the CDR3. From germline, CDR1 is DFQATT and CDR2 SNEGSKA (reference sequence). The CDR3 protein is CSANVGTSGVRTDTQYF. The CDR3 nucleotides read TGCAGTGCTAATGTGGGGACTAGCGGGGTACGCACAGATACGCAGTATTTT.